The TCR beta chain described here comes from a study of blood T cell repertoires in COVID-19. Turning to the study itself: The origin of the acute and convalescent COVID-19 samples was the United States, Italy and Spain. T cells, B-cell-depleted T cells, or PBMCs provided the cDNA or gDNA that served as material.

The V gene lost 4 bases and the J gene lost 0 bases, with 14 bases spanning the gap. The CDR3 has 17 residues. The germline gives CDR1 SGHDT, CDR2 YYEEEE. This clone was recorded once. Original methodology: For nucleated cells, counts were estimated from reference gene primer amplification. Generated by immunoSEQ multiplex PCR, the TCRdb table keeps only in-frame clones and is missing some. Clone size and V and J calls were adopted from that table, with D and trimming inferred from the DNA. The sample includes a few hundred thousand clones, roughly nine tenths of them seen just once. This clonotype was sampled from a man between 60 and 75 years old who had recovered from COVID-19. The sequenced material came from peripheral blood. The chain recombines TRBV5-6 with TRBJ2-6, with a weak D call TRBD2 (6 bases). The CDR3 here is CASSRPDGSSGANVLTF. The CDR3 bases are TGTGCCAGCAGCCGACCGGACGGGAGCTCTGGGGCCAACGTCCTGACTTTC.